This TCR beta chain was sequenced during a study of T cells in Graves' hyperthyroidism and ophthalmopathy. This CDR3 contains 14 residues. The germline V gene has CDR1 LNHNV and CDR2 YYDKDF (reference sequence). In the case of this clonotype: A read error may be the cause here, since a much bigger clone is one base away.

RNA transcripts gave rise to amplified TCR beta CDR3 regions. The primer set for the first-round RT-PCR of the TCR CDR3 was HTBI. TCRdb itself ran the multiplex PCR reads through MiXCR, one entry per CDR3 protein. The sample shows approximately 380,000 distinct CDR3 sequences, approximately 19% of them seen only once. For Graves' hyperthyroidism to be stable, ophthalmopathy could not progress within 18 months. This receptor was taken from a woman aged 18-29 years with Graves' hyperthyroidism. The chain recombines TRBV15 with TRBJ2-2, with TRBD2 as a possible D gene (5 bases). Sequencing used blood. The DNA for the CDR3 is TGTGCCACCAGCAGAGACCGTGGTGTCGGGGAGATGTTTTTT. Amino acid sequence: CATSRDRGVGEMFF.